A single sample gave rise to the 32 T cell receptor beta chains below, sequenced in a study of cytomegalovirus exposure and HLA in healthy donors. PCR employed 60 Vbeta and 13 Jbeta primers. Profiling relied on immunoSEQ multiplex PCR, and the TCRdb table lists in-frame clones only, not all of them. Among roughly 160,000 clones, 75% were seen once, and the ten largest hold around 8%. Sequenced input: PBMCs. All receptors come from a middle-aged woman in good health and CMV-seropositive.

CDR3 DNA sequence: TGTGCCAGCAAAGCCTGGGGTTTCGGGACTAGCGGGACCGTGCGAGGCACAGATACGCAGTATTTT. This encodes CASKAWGFGTSGTVRGTDTQYF. V usage is TRBV27 and J usage is TRBJ2-3; 13 nucleotides align to TRBD2. The ends lost 7 bases at V and 1 base at J; junction bases unmatched: 23. This CDR3 region has 22 residues. Germline lookup yields CDR1 MNHEY and CDR2 SMNVEV (reference sequence).

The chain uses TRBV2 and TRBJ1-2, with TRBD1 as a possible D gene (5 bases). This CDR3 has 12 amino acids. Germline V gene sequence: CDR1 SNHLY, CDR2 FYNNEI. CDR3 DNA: TGTGTTACGTCGGGGGTAGGCTATGGCTACACCTTC. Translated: CVTSGVGYGYTF.

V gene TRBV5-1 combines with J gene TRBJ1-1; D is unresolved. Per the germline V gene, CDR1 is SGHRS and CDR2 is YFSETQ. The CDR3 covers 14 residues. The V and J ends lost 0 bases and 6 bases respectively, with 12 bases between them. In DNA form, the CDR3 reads TGCGCCAGCAGCTTGGTGGGGAGCGGGCCTGAAGCTTTCTTT. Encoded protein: CASSLVGSGPEAFF. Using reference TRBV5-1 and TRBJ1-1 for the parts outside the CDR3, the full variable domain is KAGVTQTPRYLIKTRGQQVTLSCSPISGHRSVSWYQQTPGQGLQFLFEYFSETQRNKGNFPGRFSGRQFSNSRSEMNVSTLELGDSALYLCASSLVGSGPEAFFGQGTRLTVV.

The CDR3 sequence is CASSAGHLSTDTQYF. In DNA, the CDR3 is TGTGCCAGCAGTGCGGGACACCTTAGCACAGATACGCAGTATTTT. The V and J genes are TRBV2 and TRBJ2-3; possibly TRBD1 for D (6 bases). V was trimmed by 4 bases and J by 0 bases, leaving 11 bases between them. Germline values: CDR1 SNHLY, CDR2 FYNNEI. This CDR3 region has 15 residues.

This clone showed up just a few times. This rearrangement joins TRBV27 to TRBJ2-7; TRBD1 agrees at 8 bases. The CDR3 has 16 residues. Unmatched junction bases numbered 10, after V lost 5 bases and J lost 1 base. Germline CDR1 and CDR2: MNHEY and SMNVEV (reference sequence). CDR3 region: CASSLGQGPLSYEQYF. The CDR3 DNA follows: TGTGCCAGCAGTCTCGGACAGGGCCCCTTGTCCTACGAGCAGTACTTC.

The CDR3 here is CASGLAGEGTGELFF. In nucleotides, the CDR3 is TGTGCCAGCGGTCTCGCGGGAGAGGGAACCGGGGAGCTGTTTTTT. The rearrangement joins TRBV7-9 to TRBJ2-2, with 7 bases fitting TRBD2. Germline assignment: CDR1 SEHNR and CDR2 FQNEAQ (reference sequence). Losses at the gene ends were 8 bases for V and 5 bases for J; bases not matched to a gene: 11. CDR3 length: 15 residues.

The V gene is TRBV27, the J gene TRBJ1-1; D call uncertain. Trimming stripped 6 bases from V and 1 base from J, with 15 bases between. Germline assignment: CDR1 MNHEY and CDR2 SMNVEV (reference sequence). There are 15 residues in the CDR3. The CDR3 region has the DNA TGTGCCAGCAGCCCCTTGAGGCAGACGAACACTGAAGCTTTCTTT. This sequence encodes CASSPLRQTNTEAFF.

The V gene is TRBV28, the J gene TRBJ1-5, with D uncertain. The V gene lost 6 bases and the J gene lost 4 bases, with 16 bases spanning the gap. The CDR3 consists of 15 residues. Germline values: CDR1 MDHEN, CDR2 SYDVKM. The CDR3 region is CASSHSRVSNQPQHF. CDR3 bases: TGTGCCAGCAGCCATAGCCGGGTTAGTAATCAGCCCCAGCATTTT.

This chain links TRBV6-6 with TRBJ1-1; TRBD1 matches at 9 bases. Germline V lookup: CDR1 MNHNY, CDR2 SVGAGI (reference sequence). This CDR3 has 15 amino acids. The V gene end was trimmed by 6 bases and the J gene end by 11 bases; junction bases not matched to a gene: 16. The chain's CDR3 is CASSPGPIEQGAAFF. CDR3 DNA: TGTGCCAGCAGCCCCGGTCCAATAGAACAGGGGGCGGCTTTCTTT.

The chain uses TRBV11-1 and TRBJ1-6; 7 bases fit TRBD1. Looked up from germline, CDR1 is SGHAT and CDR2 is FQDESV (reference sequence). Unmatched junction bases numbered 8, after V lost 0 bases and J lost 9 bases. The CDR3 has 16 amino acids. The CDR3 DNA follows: TGTGCCAGCAGCTTAGCTCCGACAGGGAAGAGTTCACCCCTCCACTTT. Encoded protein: CASSLAPTGKSSPLHF. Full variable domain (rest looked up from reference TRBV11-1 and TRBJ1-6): EAEVAQSPRYKITEKSQAVAFWCDPISGHATLYWYRQILGQGPELLVQFQDESVVDDSQLPKDRFSAERLKGVDSTLKIQPAELGDSAMYLCASSLAPTGKSSPLHFGNGTRLTVT.

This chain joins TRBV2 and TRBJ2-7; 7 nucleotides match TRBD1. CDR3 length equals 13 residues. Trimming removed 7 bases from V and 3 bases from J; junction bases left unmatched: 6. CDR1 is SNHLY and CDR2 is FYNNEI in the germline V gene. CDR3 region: CASKPGQYYEQYF. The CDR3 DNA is TGTGCCAGCAAACCGGGACAGTACTACGAGCAGTACTTC.

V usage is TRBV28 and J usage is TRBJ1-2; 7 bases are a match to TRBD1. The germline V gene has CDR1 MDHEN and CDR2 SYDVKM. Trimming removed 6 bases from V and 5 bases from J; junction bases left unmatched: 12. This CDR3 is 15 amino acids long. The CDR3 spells CASRTGTPAGYGYTF. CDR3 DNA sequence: TGTGCCAGCAGGACAGGGACTCCAGCTGGGTATGGCTACACCTTC.

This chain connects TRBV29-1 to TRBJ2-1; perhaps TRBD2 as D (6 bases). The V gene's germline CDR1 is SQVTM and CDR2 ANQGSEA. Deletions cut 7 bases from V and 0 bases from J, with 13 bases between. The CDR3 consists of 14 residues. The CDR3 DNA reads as TGCAGCGGGCGGGGTGCAACCTCCTACAATGAGCAGTTCTTC. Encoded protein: CSGRGATSYNEQFF.

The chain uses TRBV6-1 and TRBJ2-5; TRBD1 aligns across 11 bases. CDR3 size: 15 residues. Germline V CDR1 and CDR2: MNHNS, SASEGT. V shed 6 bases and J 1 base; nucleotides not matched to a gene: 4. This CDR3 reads CASSSGTGGQETQYF. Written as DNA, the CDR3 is TGTGCCAGCAGCTCCGGGACAGGGGGCCAAGAGACCCAGTACTTC.

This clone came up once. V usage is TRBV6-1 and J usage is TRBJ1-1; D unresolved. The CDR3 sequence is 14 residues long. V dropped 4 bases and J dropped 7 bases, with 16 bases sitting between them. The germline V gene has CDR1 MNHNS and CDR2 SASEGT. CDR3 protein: CASSAAWGEYEAFF. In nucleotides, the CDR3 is TGTGCCAGCAGTGCAGCATGGGGAGAGTATGAAGCTTTCTTT.

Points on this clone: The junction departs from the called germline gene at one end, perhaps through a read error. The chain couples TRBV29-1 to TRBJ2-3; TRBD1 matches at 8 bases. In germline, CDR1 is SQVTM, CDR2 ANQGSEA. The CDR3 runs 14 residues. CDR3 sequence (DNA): TGCAGCGACCACGACAGGGGTGTCACAAATACGCAGTATTTT. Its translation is CSDHDRGVTNTQYF.

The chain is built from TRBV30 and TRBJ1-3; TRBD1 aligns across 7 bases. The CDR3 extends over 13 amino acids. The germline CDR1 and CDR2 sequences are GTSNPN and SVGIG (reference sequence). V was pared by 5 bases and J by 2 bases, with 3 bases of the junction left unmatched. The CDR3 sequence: CAWAQGTGNTIYF. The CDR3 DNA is TGTGCCTGGGCACAGGGGACTGGAAACACCATATATTTT. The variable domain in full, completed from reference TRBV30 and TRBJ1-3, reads SQTIHQWPATLVQPVGSPLSLECTVEGTSNPNLYWYRQAAGRGLQLLFYSVGIGQISSEVPQNLSASRPQDRQFILSSKKLLLSDSGFYLCAWAQGTGNTIYFGEGSWLTVV.

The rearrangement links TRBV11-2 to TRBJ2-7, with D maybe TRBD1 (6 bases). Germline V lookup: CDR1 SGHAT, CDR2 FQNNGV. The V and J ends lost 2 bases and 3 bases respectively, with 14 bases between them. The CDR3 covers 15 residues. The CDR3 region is CASSLPRTAGYEQYF. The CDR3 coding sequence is TGTGCCAGCAGCTTACCGAGGACAGCAGGCTACGAGCAGTACTTC.

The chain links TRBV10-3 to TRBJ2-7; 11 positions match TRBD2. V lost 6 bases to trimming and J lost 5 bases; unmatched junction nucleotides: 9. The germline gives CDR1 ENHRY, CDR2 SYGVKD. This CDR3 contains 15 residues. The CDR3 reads CAIRGFSGRADEQYF. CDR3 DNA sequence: TGTGCCATCAGGGGATTTAGCGGGAGGGCGGACGAGCAGTACTTC.

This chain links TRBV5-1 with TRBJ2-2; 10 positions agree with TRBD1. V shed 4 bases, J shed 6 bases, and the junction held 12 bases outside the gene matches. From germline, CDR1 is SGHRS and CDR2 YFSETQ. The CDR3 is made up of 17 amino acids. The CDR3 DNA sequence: TGCGCCAGCAGCCGACTGACAGGGGGCACGTCGGCCGGGGAGCTGTTTTTT. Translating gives CASSRLTGGTSAGELFF.

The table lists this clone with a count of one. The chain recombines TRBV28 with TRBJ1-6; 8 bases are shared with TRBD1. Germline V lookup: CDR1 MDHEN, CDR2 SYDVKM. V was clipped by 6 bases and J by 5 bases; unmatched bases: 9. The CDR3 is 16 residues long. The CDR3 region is CASRLQGVGNNSPLHF. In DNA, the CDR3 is TGTGCCAGCAGACTACAGGGGGTCGGAAATAATTCACCCCTCCACTTT.

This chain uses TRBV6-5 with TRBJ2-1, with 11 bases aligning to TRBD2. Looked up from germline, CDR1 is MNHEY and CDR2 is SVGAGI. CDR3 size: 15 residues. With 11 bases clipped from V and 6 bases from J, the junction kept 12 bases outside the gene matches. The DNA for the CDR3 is TGTGCCTCGGCCTTGGGACTAGCGGTAACCAATGAGCAGTTCTTC. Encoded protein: CASALGLAVTNEQFF.

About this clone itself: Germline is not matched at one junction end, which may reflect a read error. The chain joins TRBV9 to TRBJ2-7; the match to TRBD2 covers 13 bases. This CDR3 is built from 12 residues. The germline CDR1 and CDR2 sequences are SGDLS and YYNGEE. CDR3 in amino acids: CASSPGLAGLHF. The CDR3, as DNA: TGTGCCAGCAGCCCGGGACTAGCGGGGCTACACTTC.

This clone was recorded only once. CDR3 sequence (DNA): TGTGCCACCAGCAGAGATCGGGCTAGCGGGAATTACGAGCAGTACTTC. Translated: CATSRDRASGNYEQYF. The rearrangement links TRBV15 to TRBJ2-7, with TRBD2 matching over 9 bases. V shed 0 bases, J shed 4 bases, and the junction held 7 bases outside the gene matches. The CDR3 sequence is 16 residues long. The V gene's germline CDR1 is LNHNV and CDR2 YYDKDF (reference sequence).

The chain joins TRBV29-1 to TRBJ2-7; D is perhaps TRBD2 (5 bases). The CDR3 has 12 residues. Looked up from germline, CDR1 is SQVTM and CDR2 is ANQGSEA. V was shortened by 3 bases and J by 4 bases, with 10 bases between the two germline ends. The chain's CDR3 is CSVEGSGYEQYF. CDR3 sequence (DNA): TGCAGCGTTGAGGGGTCGGGATACGAGCAGTACTTC.

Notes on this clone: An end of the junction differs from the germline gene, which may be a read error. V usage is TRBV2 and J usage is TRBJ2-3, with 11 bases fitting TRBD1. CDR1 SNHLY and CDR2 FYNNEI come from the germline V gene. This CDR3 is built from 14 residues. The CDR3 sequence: CASSWTGGGVVLGF. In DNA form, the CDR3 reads TGTGCCAGCAGTTGGACAGGGGGCGGTGTCGTTCTGGGTTTT.

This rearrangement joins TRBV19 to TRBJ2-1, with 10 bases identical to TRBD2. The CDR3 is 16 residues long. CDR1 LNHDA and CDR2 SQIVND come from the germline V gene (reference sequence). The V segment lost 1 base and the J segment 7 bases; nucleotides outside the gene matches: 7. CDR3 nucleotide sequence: TGTGCCAGTAGTATAGGACTAGCGGGCGTAAAGAATGAGCAGTTCTTC. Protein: CASSIGLAGVKNEQFF.

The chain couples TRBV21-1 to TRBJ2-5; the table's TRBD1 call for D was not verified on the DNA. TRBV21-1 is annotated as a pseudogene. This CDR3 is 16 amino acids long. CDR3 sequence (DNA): TGTGCCAGCAGCAAAGCAGGGGAGACAGGGGGAGAGACCCAGTACTTC. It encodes CASSKAGETGGETQYF.

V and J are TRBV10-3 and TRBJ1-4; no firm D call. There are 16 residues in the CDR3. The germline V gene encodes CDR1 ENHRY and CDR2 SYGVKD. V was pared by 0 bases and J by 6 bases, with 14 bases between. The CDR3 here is CAISESPAGEDEKLFF. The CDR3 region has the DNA TGTGCCATCAGTGAGTCCCCCGCCGGGGAGGATGAAAAACTGTTTTTT.

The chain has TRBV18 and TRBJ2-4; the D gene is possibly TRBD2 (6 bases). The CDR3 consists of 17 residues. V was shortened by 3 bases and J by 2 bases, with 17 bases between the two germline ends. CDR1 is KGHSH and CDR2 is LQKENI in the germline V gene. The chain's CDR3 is CASSPGYPAGPKNIQYF. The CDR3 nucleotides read TGTGCCAGCTCACCTGGTTACCCGGCGGGGCCCAAAAACATTCAGTACTTC.

CDR3 nucleotide sequence: TGTGCCAGCAGCTTAGGACAGATCTACGAGCAGTACTTC. Residues: CASSLGQIYEQYF. The V and J genes are TRBV7-8 and TRBJ2-7; D is possibly TRBD1 (5 bases). Germline loops: CDR1 SGHVS, CDR2 FQNEAQ. Trimming stripped 1 base from V and 3 bases from J, with 7 bases between. This CDR3 comprises 13 residues.

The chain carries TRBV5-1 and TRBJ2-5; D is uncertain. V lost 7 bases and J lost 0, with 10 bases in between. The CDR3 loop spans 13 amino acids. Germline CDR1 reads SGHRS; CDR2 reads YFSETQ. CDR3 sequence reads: CASARRHQETQYF. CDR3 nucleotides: TGCGCCAGCGCCCGGCGGCACCAAGAGACCCAGTACTTC. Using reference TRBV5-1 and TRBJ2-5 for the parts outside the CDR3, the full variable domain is KAGVTQTPRYLIKTRGQQVTLSCSPISGHRSVSWYQQTPGQGLQFLFEYFSETQRNKGNFPGRFSGRQFSNSRSEMNVSTLELGDSALYLCASARRHQETQYFGPGTRLLVL.